This T cell receptor beta chain appears in the sequencing data of a study of cytomegalovirus exposure and HLA in healthy donors. Findings of the study overall: Accurate HLA-A and HLA-B prediction from TCR beta sequences was reported for most subjects. Highly shared variants forming one cluster were likely a sequencing artifact. The classifier reportedly diagnosed cytomegalovirus status with high specificity and sensitivity.

The CDR3 consists of 11 residues. Germline CDR1 is SNHLY and CDR2 is FYNNEI. Trimming cost V 6 bases and J 6 bases, with 8 bases left between them. The donors, nominally healthy at sampling, likely had unrecorded immune exposures. To note about this clone: Its antigen remains unidentified. The sample carries other DNA sequences with the same CDR3.

PCR involved 60 Vbeta and 13 Jbeta primers. Clones were read by immunoSEQ multiplex PCR, and TCRdb kept only the in-frame ones, dropping some. This table holds around 160,000 clones, more than 60% found once. The sequencing sample was made of PBMCs. The receptor was isolated from a man between 35 and 55 years old in good health and CMV-seropositive. The V and J genes are TRBV2 and TRBJ1-2, with D possibly TRBD1 on 5 matching bases. The CDR3 DNA reads TGTGCCAGCAGCCCCAGGGATGGCTACACCTTC. Translating gives CASSPRDGYTF.